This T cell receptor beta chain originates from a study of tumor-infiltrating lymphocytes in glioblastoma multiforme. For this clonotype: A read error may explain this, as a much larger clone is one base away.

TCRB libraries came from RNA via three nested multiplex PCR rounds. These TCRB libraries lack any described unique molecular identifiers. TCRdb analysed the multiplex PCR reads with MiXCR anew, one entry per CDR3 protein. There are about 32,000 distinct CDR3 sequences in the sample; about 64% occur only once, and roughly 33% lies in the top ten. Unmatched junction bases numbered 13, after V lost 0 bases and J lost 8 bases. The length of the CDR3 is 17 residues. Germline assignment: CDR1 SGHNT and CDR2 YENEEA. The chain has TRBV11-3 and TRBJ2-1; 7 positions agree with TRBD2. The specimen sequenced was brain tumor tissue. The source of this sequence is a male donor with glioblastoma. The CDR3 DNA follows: TGTGCCAGCAGCTTAGAGGGAGGACTAGACGTCTCCCATGAGCAGTTCTTC. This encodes CASSLEGGLDVSHEQFF.